The clone carrying this T cell receptor (beta chain) was picked up a small number of times. Its antigen is currently unknown. The data are from a study of response to subunit inactivated influenza vaccine. Overall study findings and caveats: The study's authors posited that every seasonal influenza vaccination enlists few new T cells.

TCRdb reanalysed the RT-PCR reads using MiXCR and keeps one entry per CDR3 protein. This sample yields 250,000 to 350,000 distinct CDR3 sequences, of which approximately 20% are seen a single time; 10% belongs to the top ten. The clonotype originates from a man between 50 and 75 years old who received an inactivated influenza vaccine. The specimen was PBMCs from blood, collected 21 months after vaccination.

The DNA of the CDR3 is TGCGCCAGCAGCCAAGATCCGGGGGCGGGCCTTTATGGCTACACCTTC. It translates to CASSQDPGAGLYGYTF. The V call is TRBV4-3, the J call TRBJ1-2; D perhaps matches TRBD1 (6 bases). V was cut by 0 bases and J by 5 bases, with 16 bases left in between. This CDR3 spans 16 amino acids. The germline CDR1 and CDR2 sequences are LGHNA and YSLEER.